The table lists the clone carrying this T cell receptor (beta chain) with a few counts. It was healthy donors who served as the controls, matched for age and sex. Through negative isolation, CD4+ and CD8+ T cells were obtained, while TEMRA cells were enriched using FACS. The authors reverse transcribed roughly 0.5 to 1 ug RNA with random hexamers. TCRdb recomputed calls from the immunoSEQ multiplex PCR reads with MiXCR, one row per CDR3 protein. The table lists 140,000 or so distinct CDR3 sequences, less than 95% of them singletons, with approximately 0.09% in the top ten. The record originates from a study of CD8 T cells in Susac syndrome. CDR3 length equals 13 residues. From germline, CDR1 is SGHDT and CDR2 YYEEEE. Trimming pared 4 bases from V and 6 bases from J, leaving 13 bases between.

The specimen was CD4+ T cells from PBMCs. The sequence was obtained from a human donor in good health. The chain carries TRBV5-6 and TRBJ1-1; unclear D gene. The CDR3 here is CASSPDLAAEAFF. The CDR3 nucleotides are TGTGCCAGCAGCCCGGACCTAGCGGCTGAAGCTTTCTTT.